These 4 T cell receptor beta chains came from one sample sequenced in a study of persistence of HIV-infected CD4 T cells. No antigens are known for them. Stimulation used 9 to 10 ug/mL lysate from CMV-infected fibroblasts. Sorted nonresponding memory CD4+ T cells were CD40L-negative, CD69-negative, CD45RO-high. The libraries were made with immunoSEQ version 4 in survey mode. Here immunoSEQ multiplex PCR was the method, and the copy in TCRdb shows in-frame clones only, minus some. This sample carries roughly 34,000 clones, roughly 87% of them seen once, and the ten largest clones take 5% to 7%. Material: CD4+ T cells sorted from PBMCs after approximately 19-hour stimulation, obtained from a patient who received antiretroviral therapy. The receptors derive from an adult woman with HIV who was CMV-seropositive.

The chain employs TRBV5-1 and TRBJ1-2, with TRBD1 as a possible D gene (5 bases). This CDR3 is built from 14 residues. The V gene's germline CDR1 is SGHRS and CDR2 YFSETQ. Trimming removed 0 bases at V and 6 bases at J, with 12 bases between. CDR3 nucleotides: TGCGCCAGCAGCTTGGGCGGGGGTCGAGATGGCTACACCTTC. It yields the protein CASSLGGGRDGYTF.

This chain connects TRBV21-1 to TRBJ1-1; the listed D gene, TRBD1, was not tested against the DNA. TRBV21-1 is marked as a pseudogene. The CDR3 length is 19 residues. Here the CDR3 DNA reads TGTGCCAGCAGCAAAGTTCAGGGGGTCCTGGACAGGGATAGGACTGAAGCTTTCTTT. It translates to CASSKVQGVLDRDRTEAFF.

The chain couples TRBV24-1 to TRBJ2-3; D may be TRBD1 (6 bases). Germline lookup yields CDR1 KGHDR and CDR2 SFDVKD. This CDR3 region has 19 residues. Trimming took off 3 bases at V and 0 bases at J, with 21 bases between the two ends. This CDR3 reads CATSDPSPGQGPSTDTQYF. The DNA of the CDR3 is TGTGCCACCAGTGATCCCTCGCCGGGACAAGGACCTAGCACAGATACGCAGTATTTT.

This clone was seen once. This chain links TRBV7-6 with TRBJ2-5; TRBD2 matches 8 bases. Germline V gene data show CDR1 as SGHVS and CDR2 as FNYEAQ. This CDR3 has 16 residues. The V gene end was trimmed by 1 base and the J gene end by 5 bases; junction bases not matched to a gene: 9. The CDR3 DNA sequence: TGTGCCAGCAGCTTAGAACCCAGCGGGAGCAAGGAGACCCAGTACTTC. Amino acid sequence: CASSLEPSGSKETQYF.